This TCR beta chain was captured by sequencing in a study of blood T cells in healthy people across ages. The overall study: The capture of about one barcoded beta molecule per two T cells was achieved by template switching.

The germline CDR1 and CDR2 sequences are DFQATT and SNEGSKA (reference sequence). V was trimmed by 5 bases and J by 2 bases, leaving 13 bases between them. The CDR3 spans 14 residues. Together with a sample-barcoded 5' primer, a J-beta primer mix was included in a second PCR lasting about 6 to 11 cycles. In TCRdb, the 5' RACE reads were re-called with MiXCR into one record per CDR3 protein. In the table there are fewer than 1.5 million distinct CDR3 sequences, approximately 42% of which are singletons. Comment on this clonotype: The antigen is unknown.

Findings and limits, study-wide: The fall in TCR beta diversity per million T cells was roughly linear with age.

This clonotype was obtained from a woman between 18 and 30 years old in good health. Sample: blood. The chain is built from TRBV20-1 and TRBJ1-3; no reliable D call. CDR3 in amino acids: CSAPRGSPGNTIYF. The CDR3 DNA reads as TGCAGTGCTCCCCGGGGTTCGCCTGGAAACACCATATATTTT.